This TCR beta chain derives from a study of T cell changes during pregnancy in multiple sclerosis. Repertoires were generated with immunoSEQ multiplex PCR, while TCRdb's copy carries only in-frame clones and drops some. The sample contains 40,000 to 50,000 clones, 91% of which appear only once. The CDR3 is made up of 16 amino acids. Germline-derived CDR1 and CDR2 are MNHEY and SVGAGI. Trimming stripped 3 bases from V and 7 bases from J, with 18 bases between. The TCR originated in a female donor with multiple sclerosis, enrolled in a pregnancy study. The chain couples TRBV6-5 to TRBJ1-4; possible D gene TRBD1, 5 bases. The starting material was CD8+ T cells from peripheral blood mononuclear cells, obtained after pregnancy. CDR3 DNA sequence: TGTGCCAGCAGTTATTTCTCCGGGGGGTTATTTGAAAAACTGTTTTTT. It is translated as CASSYFSGGLFEKLFF.